Reported below is one TCR beta chain. This receptor's antigen is unknown. No much larger clone is present one base from it, and per-base qualities are unavailable. TCRbeta CDR3 regions were amplified from genomic DNA using the immunoSEQ Assay, a bias-controlled multiplex PCR. Per the source publication's procedure: The number of nucleated cells in each sample was estimated from the amplification of reference gene primers within the assay. To quantify the absolute abundance of each unique TCRbeta CDR3 rearrangement, sequence reads were collapsed and filtered. Productive Simpson clonality was computed per sample as the square root of Simpson's diversity index over productive rearrangements. Not all clones reach the TCRdb copy of this immuneACCESS table, which keeps in-frame sequences only. Checked studies attribute under half of the gap to unresolved V genes and leave the rest unexplained. D and trimming come from the DNA, and the V and J calls and clone size come from that table. This sample holds over 100,000 clones; about nine tenths were observed only once. 11% of the sample is taken by the ten largest.

The sample belongs to a study of blood T cell repertoires in COVID-19 (dated by TCRdb to 2019 to 2021). At the level of the whole study: The collaborator samples originated in the United States, Italy and Spain and spanned the acute and convalescent phases of COVID-19. The material from the prospective study consisted of cDNA or gDNA derived from T cells, B-cell-depleted T cells, or PBMCs. A de-identified subject ID, COVID-19 status, age in years and sex were almost always included in the sample metadata. Where available, HLA class I and class II types were obtained from metadata supplied by the sample provider rather than from assay-based typing. The dataset comprised deeply sampled blood TCRbeta repertoires from subjects exposed to, actively infected with, or recovered from COVID-19. The samples were drawn from two sources: the first 160 participants of the ongoing ImmuneRACE study, and 1,254 subjects contributed by 6 global collaborators. The repertoires were released in a freely available public database intended as a resource for research on the immune response to SARS-CoV-2.

Points the paper makes about the study in general: Clinical and demographic metadata were provided uncurated, with the amount varying by source and participant.

Reading the germline V gene gives CDR1 SGHVS and CDR2 FQNEAQ. V is reduced by 3 bases and J by 0 bases, leaving a spacing of 29 bases between them. The CDR3 contains 22 residues, cysteine and phenylalanine counted. Only the CDR3 DNA stays, 66 bases, in frame from base 1. In Seattle, one collaborating source enrolled patients while the infection was active and tracked those patients longitudinally over the course of disease. Each collaborating institution followed its own protocols to collect whole blood in K2EDTA tubes. For TCRbeta analysis, collaborators shipped samples as frozen whole blood, isolated PBMCs, or DNA extracted from either of those sample types.

Here the chain combines TRBV7-8 and TRBJ2-2; the D segment could be TRBD2, given 5 matching bases. The receptor was isolated from a woman in her 70s with COVID-19, enrolled during active disease. Sequenced input: peripheral blood. The CDR3 corresponds to CASSFNQMGSAGHFSNTGELFF. In nucleotides, the sequence is TGTGCCAGCAGCTTTAACCAAATGGGGTCTGCGGGTCATTTCTCGAACACCGGGGAGCTGTTTTTT.